This T cell receptor beta chain was recovered during a study of OX40 agonist ivuxolimab in advanced cancers. The repertoire was sequenced with immunoSEQ multiplex PCR; TCRdb's copy has only in-frame clones and lacks some. The sample holds about 22,000 clones, about 86% seen once. This material consisted of CD4+ or CD8+ T cells sorted from blood, taken in a trial of the OX40 agonist ivuxolimab. The clonotype originates from an adult with an advanced solid tumor such as melanoma, head and neck, liver or kidney cancer.

Here the CDR3 reads CASSSNDRYEQYF. CDR3 in DNA: TGTGCCAGCAGCTCGAATGACAGATACGAGCAGTACTTC. The chain joins TRBV5-4 to TRBJ2-7; a weak D match, TRBD1 (5 bases). CDR1 is SGHNT and CDR2 is YYREEE in the germline V gene (reference sequence). Between the trimmed V and J ends, which lost 3 bases and 4 bases, there was a span of 11 bases. The CDR3 loop spans 13 amino acids.